The sequence of this T cell receptor beta chain was determined in a study of T cell responses to AZD1222 COVID-19 vaccine. Sequencing was performed with immunoSEQ multiplex PCR; in TCRdb, only in-frame clones are kept and a portion is missing. The sample lists about 100,000 clones, over 90% occurring once. CDR1 SNHLY and CDR2 FYNNEI come from the germline V gene. The CDR3 totals 14 residues. The V gene end was trimmed by 8 bases and the J gene end by 0 bases; junction bases not matched to a gene: 6. Whole-study findings and limits: Nearly half of spike-specific TCRs reportedly target variant regions that are unmutated in the B.1.351 and B.1.1.7 variants. White British ancestry dominated among donors, who included more females, and clonal diversity was possibly underestimated.

This clone was recorded once. Antigen specificity is unknown. V usage is TRBV2 and J usage is TRBJ1-1; 7 bases line up with TRBD1. The receptor's source is an adult in good health. This specimen was peripheral blood, taken on day 0 of AZD1222 vaccination. The CDR3 here is CASGMGQLNTEAFF. CDR3 in DNA: TGTGCCAGCGGGATGGGACAGTTGAACACTGAAGCTTTCTTT.